The clone carrying this T cell receptor beta chain showed up just a few times. TCRdb's table, derived via immunoSEQ multiplex PCR, lists solely in-frame clones and lacks some. The sample lists about 850 clones; 78% were seen once. CDR3 length: 13 amino acids. V was cut by 5 bases and J by 8 bases, with 13 bases left in between. Germline CDR1 is ENHRY and CDR2 is SYGVKD. The data stem from a study of tumor T cells in aggressive B-cell lymphoma. This chain links TRBV10-3 with TRBJ2-4, with D possibly matching TRBD2 (7 bases). The sequenced sample consisted of tumor tissue. The TCR originated in an adult with diffuse large B cell lymphoma. Here the CDR3 DNA reads TGTGCCATCAGTTCGGGGGGCATGGACATTCAGTACTTC. It is translated as CAISSGGMDIQYF.